This T cell receptor beta chain appears in the sequencing data of a study of lung T cells in sarcoidosis with Löfgren's syndrome. Study overall: Sarcoidosis features CD4+ T cell accumulation in bronchoalveolar lavage fluid. Study-wide points: Löfgren's syndrome patients reportedly showed greatest TRAV12-1 and TRBV2 expansion versus controls. Multiple Löfgren's syndrome patients reportedly shared TRAV12-1 and TRBV2 CDR3 motifs, suggesting public CD4+ TCRs.

The germline V gene has CDR1 DFQATT and CDR2 SNEGSKA (reference sequence). After removal of 4 bases from V and 5 bases from J, the junction contained 10 bases not matched to a gene. The CDR3 is made up of 15 amino acids. From the reads, TCRdb called clonotypes with MiXCR, one entry per CDR3 protein. This table holds 60,000 or so distinct CDR3 sequences, around 21% found once. For this clonotype: Its antigen is as yet unknown. This may be a read error: a much more frequent sequence differs by one nucleotide.

The sequence was collected from a human donor with sarcoidosis (Löfgren's syndrome or another form), or a control subject (not recorded which). Sequencing was carried out using CD4+ T cells from PBMCs. This rearrangement joins TRBV20-1 to TRBJ2-4, with TRBD2 matching 8 bases. CDR3 in DNA: TGCAGTGCTATTGGGCGGGAGGCATGGGAAAACATTCAGTACTTC. Translated: CSAIGREAWENIQYF.